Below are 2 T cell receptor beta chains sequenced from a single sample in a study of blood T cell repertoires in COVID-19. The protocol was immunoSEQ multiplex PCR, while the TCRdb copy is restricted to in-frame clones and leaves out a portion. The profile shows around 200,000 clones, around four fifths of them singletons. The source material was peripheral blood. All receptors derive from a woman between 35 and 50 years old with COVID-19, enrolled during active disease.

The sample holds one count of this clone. The CDR3 bases are TGTGCCAGCAGCTTAGATGCGGGGGCGGGGAACGAGCAGTACTTC. Encoded protein: CASSLDAGAGNEQYF. The chain joins TRBV11-2 to TRBJ2-7; D may be TRBD2 (7 bases). Trimming took off 0 bases at V and 5 bases at J, with 14 bases between the two ends. The CDR3 is made up of 15 amino acids. Germline V gene data show CDR1 as SGHAT and CDR2 as FQNNGV. The complete variable domain, with remaining parts taken from reference TRBV11-2 and TRBJ2-7, reads EAGVAQSPRYKIIEKRQSVAFWCNPISGHATLYWYQQILGQGPKLLIQFQNNGVVDDSQLPKDRFSAERLKGVDSTLKIQPAKLEDSAVYLCASSLDAGAGNEQYFGPGTRLTVT.

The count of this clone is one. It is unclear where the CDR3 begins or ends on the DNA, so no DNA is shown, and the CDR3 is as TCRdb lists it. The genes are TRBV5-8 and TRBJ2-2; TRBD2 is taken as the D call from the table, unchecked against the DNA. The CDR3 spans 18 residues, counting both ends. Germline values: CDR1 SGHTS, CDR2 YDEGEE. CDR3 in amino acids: CASSHPVAEARTPGSCFF.